The 26 T cell receptor beta chains listed next were all sequenced from one sample in a study of blood T cell repertoires in COVID-19. The protocol was immunoSEQ multiplex PCR, while the TCRdb copy is restricted to in-frame clones and leaves out a portion. The sample contains 50,000 or so clones, around four fifths of which appear only once. Input material: peripheral blood. These receptors all stem from a man aged 45-60 years with acute or convalescent COVID-19.

V usage is TRBV4-1 and J usage is TRBJ2-7; the D gene is possibly TRBD1 (6 bases). Germline lookup yields CDR1 MGHRA and CDR2 YSYEKL. The CDR3 sequence is 15 residues long. V lost 1 base, J lost 3 bases, and 13 bases lay in between. The CDR3 is CASSQGPGHSYEQYF. The CDR3 region has the DNA TGCGCCAGCAGCCAAGGGCCGGGACATAGCTACGAGCAGTACTTC.

J is TRBJ2-7 and V is TRBV27; 7 bases are a match to TRBD2. This CDR3 has 14 residues. The trim removed 4 bases at V and 2 bases at J, leaving 5 bases unmatched. CDR1 and CDR2 (germline): MNHEY, SMNVEV (reference sequence). In DNA, the CDR3 is TGTGCCAGCAGTTCGCGGGGGAATCCCTACGAGCAGTACTTC. Translating it yields CASSSRGNPYEQYF.

The chain has TRBV5-4 and TRBJ2-2; the match to TRBD1 covers 7 bases. In germline, CDR1 is SGHNT, CDR2 YYREEE (reference sequence). The V segment lost 4 bases and the J segment 4 bases; nucleotides outside the gene matches: 7. The CDR3 totals 15 residues. The CDR3 nucleotides are TGTGCCAGCAGCAGGGACAGAGGTGGCACCGGGGAGCTGTTTTTT. Residues: CASSRDRGGTGELFF. Full variable domain (missing parts from reference TRBV5-4 and TRBJ2-2): ETGVTQSPTHLIKTRGQQVTLRCSSQSGHNTVSWYQQALGQGPQFIFQYYREEENGRGNFPPRFSGLQFPNYSSELNVNALELDDSALYLCASSRDRGGTGELFFGEGSRLTVL.

This clone was seen more than once but under ten times. The CDR3 protein is CASSVAGLTDTQYF. The CDR3 DNA is TGTGCCAGCAGCGTGGCGGGACTCACAGATACGCAGTATTTT. The chain uses TRBV9 and TRBJ2-3; a possible D gene is TRBD2 (6 bases). Germline assignment: CDR1 SGDLS and CDR2 YYNGEE. This CDR3 region has 14 residues. Between the trimmed V and J ends, which lost 2 bases and 2 bases, there was a span of 9 bases.

The DNA for the CDR3 is TGTGCCAGCAGCTTGTTCGGGAGGGCCACCGAGCAGTACTTC. Protein: CASSLFGRATEQYF. V and J are TRBV5-4 and TRBJ2-7, with TRBD2 matching 8 bases. The J segment lost 6 bases and the V segment lost 1 base, leaving 6 bases of the junction unmatched. Germline loops: CDR1 SGHNT, CDR2 YYREEE (reference sequence). CDR3 length: 14 residues.

V gene TRBV19 combines with J gene TRBJ2-1; 8 bases map to TRBD2. There are 16 residues in the CDR3. CDR1 LNHDA and CDR2 SQIVND come from the germline V gene (reference sequence). V lost 4 bases to trimming and J lost 4 bases; unmatched junction nucleotides: 9. This CDR3 is CASSSRPSGLYNEQFF. In DNA form, the CDR3 reads TGTGCCAGTAGTAGTCGTCCTAGCGGGTTATACAATGAGCAGTTCTTC.

This clone is termed medium-sized. The rearrangement uses TRBV10-2 and TRBJ1-2; possible D gene TRBD1, 5 bases. Germline CDR1 reads WSHSY; CDR2 reads SAAADI. The length of the CDR3 is 15 residues. Trimming removed 2 bases at V and 2 bases at J, with 12 bases between. CDR3 nucleotides: TGCGCCAGCAGTGAGCTATCGACAGAGAACTATGGCTACACCTTC. Translating gives CASSELSTENYGYTF.

The chain combines TRBV30 with TRBJ2-6, with D possibly matching TRBD2 (5 bases). Germline values: CDR1 GTSNPN, CDR2 SVGIG (reference sequence). The CDR3 contains 16 residues. V gave up 2 bases and J gave up 0 bases, with 11 bases separating them. For the CDR3, the DNA is TGTGCCTGGAGTCGAGGGCGGATCTCTGGGGCCAACGTCCTGACTTTC. Encoded protein: CAWSRGRISGANVLTF.

The chain employs TRBV27 and TRBJ1-1; D is possibly TRBD1 (5 bases). The CDR3 consists of 13 residues. V lost 6 bases to trimming and J lost 6 bases, with 14 bases between them. Looked up from germline, CDR1 is MNHEY and CDR2 is SMNVEV (reference sequence). CDR3 bases: TGTGCCAGCAGGGCGGGGGAGATCGCTGAAGCTTTCTTT. Protein product: CASRAGEIAEAFF.

The V and J genes are TRBV5-1 and TRBJ2-1; maybe TRBD2 (6 bases). The CDR3 extends over 18 amino acids. Trimming took off 2 bases at V and 4 bases at J, with 22 bases between the two ends. Germline V gene lookup returns CDR1 SGHRS and CDR2 YFSETQ. CDR3 sequence reads: CASSFTIGDSRIYNEQFF. The CDR3 DNA reads as TGCGCCAGCAGCTTTACAATAGGGGACTCGCGAATTTACAATGAGCAGTTCTTC. The full variable domain, in which reference TRBV5-1 and TRBJ2-1 provide the parts outside the CDR3, is KAGVTQTPRYLIKTRGQQVTLSCSPISGHRSVSWYQQTPGQGLQFLFEYFSETQRNKGNFPGRFSGRQFSNSRSEMNVSTLELGDSALYLCASSFTIGDSRIYNEQFFGPGTRLTVL.

The gene calls are TRBV28 and TRBJ2-2, with 9 nucleotides matching TRBD1. This CDR3 contains 15 residues. Per the germline V gene, CDR1 is MDHEN and CDR2 is SYDVKM. V gave up 6 bases and J gave up 4 bases; unmatched junction bases: 6. The CDR3 sequence: CASRRQGVFTGELFF. DNA for the CDR3: TGTGCCAGCAGGCGACAGGGGGTCTTCACCGGGGAGCTGTTTTTT. The complete variable domain, with remaining parts taken from reference TRBV28 and TRBJ2-2, reads DVKVTQSSRYLVKRTGEKVFLECVQDMDHENMFWYRQDPGLGLRLIYFSYDVKMKEKGDIPEGYSVSREKKERFSLILESASTNQTSMYLCASRRQGVFTGELFFGEGSRLTVL.

The chain employs TRBV28 and TRBJ1-6; D unclear. Germline values: CDR1 MDHEN, CDR2 SYDVKM. The CDR3 extends over 12 amino acids. V was pared by 4 bases and J by 9 bases, with 7 bases between. The CDR3, as DNA: TGTGCCAGCAGTTCCGGTACTTCACCCCTCCACTTT. Translating gives CASSSGTSPLHF.

The rearrangement links TRBV11-2 to TRBJ1-4; 7 nucleotides align to TRBD1. The trim removed 5 bases at V and 5 bases at J, leaving 8 bases unmatched. CDR1 SGHAT and CDR2 FQNNGV come from the germline V gene. The CDR3 totals 15 residues. Here the CDR3 DNA reads TGTGCCAGCAGCGCGCGGGACAGTGGAAATGAAAAACTGTTTTTT. It encodes CASSARDSGNEKLFF.

This rearrangement joins TRBV5-1 to TRBJ2-2, with TRBD1 as a possible D gene (5 bases). CDR1 is SGHRS, CDR2 YFSETQ, per germline. The CDR3 length is 15 residues. Trimming left V 1 base short and J 4 bases short, with 11 bases between. Here the CDR3 reads CASSLWQGSTGELFF. CDR3 nucleotides: TGCGCCAGCAGCTTGTGGCAGGGTAGCACCGGGGAGCTGTTTTTT.

The chain is built from TRBV6-5 and TRBJ2-3; 9 positions match TRBD2. Germline trimming cut 5 bases from V and 1 base from J; bases unmatched to any gene: 1. CDR1 and CDR2 from the germline V gene are MNHEY and SVGAGI. The CDR3 length is 14 residues. The CDR3 loop is CASSTSGRTDTQYF. DNA for the CDR3: TGTGCCAGCAGTACTAGCGGGCGCACAGATACGCAGTATTTT.

The chain couples TRBV18 to TRBJ1-1, with 8 bases aligning to TRBD1. V shed 2 bases and J 4 bases; nucleotides not matched to a gene: 12. Germline CDR1 KGHSH, CDR2 LQKENI. The CDR3 runs 17 residues. Here the CDR3 reads CASSPYLTQGAGTEAFF. Written as DNA, the CDR3 is TGTGCCAGCTCACCATACTTAACCCAGGGGGCAGGCACTGAAGCTTTCTTT.

This chain joins TRBV5-1 and TRBJ2-3; TRBD1 matches 9 bases. This CDR3 spans 16 amino acids. Looked up from germline, CDR1 is SGHRS and CDR2 is YFSETQ. The V segment lost 0 bases and the J segment 3 bases; nucleotides outside the gene matches: 5. The DNA of the CDR3 is TGCGCCAGCAGCTTGGATTACAGGGGGCTTACAGATACGCAGTATTTT. Its translation is CASSLDYRGLTDTQYF.

This sequence joins TRBV30 and TRBJ1-4, with TRBD1 matching 8 bases. This CDR3 spans 12 amino acids. The germline gives CDR1 GTSNPN, CDR2 SVGIG (reference sequence). Trimming at V came to 8 bases and at J to 10 bases, leaving 9 bases not matched to a gene. The CDR3 bases are TGTGCCACCGACAGGGGATCTGGAAAACTGTTTTTT. Protein sequence: CATDRGSGKLFF.

The J gene is TRBJ2-7, the V gene TRBV5-1; the match to TRBD1 covers 11 bases. Germline CDR1 and CDR2: SGHRS and YFSETQ. CDR3 length equals 15 residues. V was pared by 4 bases and J by 3 bases, with 6 bases of the junction left unmatched. The CDR3 sequence is CASSPGQGAFYEQYF. The CDR3 nucleotides read TGCGCCAGCAGCCCAGGACAGGGGGCTTTCTACGAGCAGTACTTC.

This clone was observed a single time. This chain links TRBV6-2 or TRBV6-3 with TRBJ1-4, with 10 bases aligning to TRBD1. Trimming removed 6 bases from V and 8 bases from J; junction bases left unmatched: 6. This CDR3 is 14 amino acids long. Per the germline V gene, CDR1 is MNHEY and CDR2 is SVGEGT. CDR3 protein: CASSRQGAREKLFF. The CDR3 DNA reads as TGTGCCAGCAGCCGACAGGGGGCAAGGGAAAAACTGTTTTTT.

The chain recombines TRBV7-8 with TRBJ1-5; tentatively, D is TRBD1 (6 bases). V was pared by 5 bases and J by 3 bases, with 20 bases between. CDR1 is SGHVS and CDR2 is FQNEAQ in the germline V gene. The CDR3 is 17 amino acids. CDR3 residues: CASSERAQGNVNQPQHF. The CDR3 DNA reads TGTGCCAGCAGCGAAAGGGCGCAGGGGAACGTCAATCAGCCCCAGCATTTT.

The chain is built from TRBV15 and TRBJ2-1, with D possibly being TRBD2 (5 bases). CDR3 size: 14 residues. Germline CDR1 is LNHNV and CDR2 is YYDKDF (reference sequence). V dropped 4 bases and J dropped 3 bases, with 10 bases sitting between them. For the CDR3, the DNA is TGTGCCACCAGCACAGCGGAACTCTACAATGAGCAGTTCTTC. Amino acid sequence: CATSTAELYNEQFF.

The genes are TRBV9 and TRBJ1-3, with 9 positions matching TRBD1. The CDR3 length is 15 residues. Germline loops: CDR1 SGDLS, CDR2 YYNGEE. After removal of 4 bases from V and 2 bases from J, the junction contained 4 bases not matched to a gene. CDR3 nucleotides: TGTGCCAGCAGCCCCCGGGACAGGGCTGGAAACACCATATATTTT. It encodes CASSPRDRAGNTIYF.

The chain carries TRBV6-5 and TRBJ1-1; perhaps TRBD1 as D (5 bases). V shed 6 bases and J shed 5 bases, with 10 bases lying between them. The CDR3 loop spans 12 amino acids. Germline V lookup: CDR1 MNHEY, CDR2 SVGAGI. CDR3 residues: CASRVRDTEAFF. The CDR3 DNA reads TGTGCCAGCAGAGTCAGGGATACTGAAGCTTTCTTT.

The chain uses TRBV27 and TRBJ2-7; 7 bases line up with TRBD2. V lost 6 bases and J lost 3; bases outside the gene matches: 5. The CDR3 is made up of 13 amino acids. Looked up from germline, CDR1 is MNHEY and CDR2 is SMNVEV (reference sequence). CDR3 in DNA: TGTGCCAGCAGGACTAGCCCTTACTACGAGCAGTACTTC. It specifies CASRTSPYYEQYF.

This chain joins TRBV5-4 and TRBJ2-2; 9 bases fit TRBD1. V lost 1 base and J lost 3; bases outside the gene matches: 4. CDR1 and CDR2 (germline): SGHNT, YYREEE (reference sequence). The CDR3 covers 16 residues. CDR3 region: CASSLNRGQDTGELFF. CDR3 nucleotides: TGTGCCAGCAGCTTGAACAGGGGGCAGGACACCGGGGAGCTGTTTTTT.